These 8 T cell receptor beta chains were all obtained from the same sample, sequenced in a study of blood T cell repertoires in COVID-19. Sequencing was performed with immunoSEQ multiplex PCR; in TCRdb, only in-frame clones are kept and a portion is missing. Of around 140,000 clones in the sample, around 89% were seen once. Sequenced input: peripheral blood. The receptor source for this set is a man in his fifties or sixties with active or convalescent COVID-19.

The rearrangement joins TRBV5-1 to TRBJ1-2; D may be TRBD1 (6 bases). V lost 0 bases and J 4 bases, leaving 13 bases between the germline ends. Per the germline V gene, CDR1 is SGHRS and CDR2 is YFSETQ. This CDR3 is built from 15 residues. CDR3 nucleotide sequence: TGCGCCAGCAGCTTGGGCCTTGGACAGAGCTATGGCTACACCTTC. It translates to CASSLGLGQSYGYTF.

This chain's CDR3 is CASSKVTVYATNEKLFF. In nucleotides, the CDR3 is TGTGCCAGCAGCAAAGTGACAGTCTATGCAACTAATGAAAAACTGTTTTTT. The genes are TRBV21-1 and TRBJ1-4; TRBD1 is the table's D call and was not checked against the DNA. TRBV21-1 constitutes a pseudogene. The CDR3 sequence is 17 residues long.

The gene calls are TRBV7-8 and TRBJ1-1, with D unresolved. From germline, CDR1 is SGHVS and CDR2 FQNEAQ. This CDR3 is built from 16 residues. V was clipped by 1 base and J by 0 bases, with 12 bases between them. Written as DNA, the CDR3 is TGTGCCAGCAGCTTAGGCGGCAGAACAATGAACACTGAAGCTTTCTTT. This encodes CASSLGGRTMNTEAFF.

The gene calls are TRBV28 and TRBJ1-1, with TRBD1 matching 10 bases. The germline gives CDR1 MDHEN, CDR2 SYDVKM. Unmatched junction bases numbered 8, after V lost 5 bases and J lost 2 bases. The CDR3 length is 16 residues. The CDR3 DNA reads TGTGCCAGCAGTCCTTGGGGACAGGGGATAAACACTGAAGCTTTCTTT. This gives the protein CASSPWGQGINTEAFF. Using reference TRBV28 and TRBJ1-1 for the parts outside the CDR3, the full variable domain is DVKVTQSSRYLVKRTGEKVFLECVQDMDHENMFWYRQDPGLGLRLIYFSYDVKMKEKGDIPEGYSVSREKKERFSLILESASTNQTSMYLCASSPWGQGINTEAFFGQGTRLTVV.

This clone showed up just once. V gene TRBV6-5 combines with J gene TRBJ1-5; no reliable D call. With 5 bases removed from V and 5 bases from J, the gap between germline ends came to 10 bases. CDR1 MNHEY and CDR2 SVGAGI come from the germline V gene. The CDR3 runs to 13 residues. The CDR3 is CASSPQIDQPQHF. The DNA for the CDR3 is TGTGCCAGCAGTCCCCAGATTGATCAGCCCCAGCATTTT.

In this sample, this clone turned up a few times. The rearrangement uses TRBV24-1 and TRBJ2-7, with D possibly matching TRBD1 (7 bases). The germline gives CDR1 KGHDR, CDR2 SFDVKD. The CDR3 is made up of 15 amino acids. Trimming took off 5 bases at V and 0 bases at J, with 13 bases between the two ends. CDR3 protein: CATSGAGGSSYEQYF. In DNA form, the CDR3 reads TGTGCCACCAGTGGGGCAGGGGGGAGCTCCTACGAGCAGTACTTC.

The chain uses TRBV29-1 and TRBJ2-1, with a tentative D call TRBD2 (5 bases). Trimming pared 3 bases from V and 6 bases from J, leaving 12 bases between. The CDR3 contains 13 residues. Germline V lookup: CDR1 SQVTM, CDR2 ANQGSEA. For the CDR3, the DNA is TGCAGCGTTGACGGAGCGGCTGGCAATGAGCAGTTCTTC. It translates to CSVDGAAGNEQFF.

J is TRBJ2-5 and V is TRBV28; 12 bases are a match to TRBD2. CDR3 size: 15 residues. The V and J ends lost 4 bases and 5 bases, in that order; junction bases with no gene match: 5. Germline loops: CDR1 MDHEN, CDR2 SYDVKM. The CDR3 coding sequence is TGTGCCAGCAGTTCCCCTAGCGGGGGGGGTGAGACCCAGTACTTC. This codes for CASSSPSGGGETQYF.